This record covers a single T cell receptor (beta chain). Antigen unknown. Clones were read by immunoSEQ multiplex PCR, and TCRdb kept only the in-frame ones, dropping some. The data show approximately 720,000 clones, with about 90% seen just once and nearly 25% held by the top ten. This specimen comes from a study of shared clonotypes between healthy human individuals. About the study: Each donor's CD8 memory used one plate, CD8 naive two, each CD4 subset three. General study findings and limits: The donor pool, a small one, limited the genetic and exposure-history diversity represented. Estimated richness was generally greater in naive than memory subsets.

The naive CD8 fraction comprised CD45RO-negative cells positively selected for CCR7 and excluded terminally differentiated effector memory CD45RA+ cells. Trimming removed 6 bases from V and 5 bases from J, with 14 bases in between. Germline V gives CDR1 SGHDT, CDR2 YYEEEE. The CDR3 has 13 amino acids. The chain combines TRBV5-6 with TRBJ2-5; D possibly corresponds to TRBD1 (5 bases). This clonotype originated in a man younger than 40 in good health. Specimen: naive CD8+ T cells sorted from blood. The CDR3 DNA sequence: TGTGCCAGCACCCTTGCTTCAGGGGAGACCCAGTACTTC. It encodes CASTLASGETQYF. Drawing the rest from reference TRBV5-6 and TRBJ2-5, the complete variable domain is DAGVTQSPTHLIKTRGQQVTLRCSPKSGHDTVSWYQQALGQGPQFIFQYYEEEERQRGNFPDRFSGHQFPNYSSELNVNALLLGDSALYLCASTLASGETQYFGPGTRLLVL.